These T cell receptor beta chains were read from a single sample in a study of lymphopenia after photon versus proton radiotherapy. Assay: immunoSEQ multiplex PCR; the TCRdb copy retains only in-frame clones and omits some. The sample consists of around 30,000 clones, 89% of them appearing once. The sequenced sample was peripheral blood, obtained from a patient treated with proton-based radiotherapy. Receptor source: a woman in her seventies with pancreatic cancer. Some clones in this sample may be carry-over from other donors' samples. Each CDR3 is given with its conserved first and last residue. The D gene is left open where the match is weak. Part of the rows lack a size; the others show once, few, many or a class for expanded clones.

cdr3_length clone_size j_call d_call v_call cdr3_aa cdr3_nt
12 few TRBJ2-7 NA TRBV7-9 CASSPGTYEQYF TGTGCCAGCAGCCCAGGGACTTACGAGCAGTACTTC
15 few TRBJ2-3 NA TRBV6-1 CASSVPGPYTDTQYF TGTGCCAGCAGTGTACCGGGACCCTACACAGATACGCAGTATTTT
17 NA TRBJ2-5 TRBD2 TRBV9 CASSPPDGREGWETQYF TGTGCCAGCAGCCCCCCAGATGGGCGGGAGGGCTGGGAGACCCAGTACTTC
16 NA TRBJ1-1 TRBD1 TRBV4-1 CASSHPRTGGNTEAFF TGCGCCAGCAGCCACCCCCGGACAGGGGGAAACACTGAAGCTTTCTTT
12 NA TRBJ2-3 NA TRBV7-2 CASSPSANTQYF TGTGCCAGCAGCCCTTCGGCGAATACGCAGTATTTT
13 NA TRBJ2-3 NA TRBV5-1 CASSFRDTDTQYF TGCGCCAGCAGCTTCCGGGACACAGATACGCAGTATTTT
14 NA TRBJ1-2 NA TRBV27 CASSDSPTNYGYTF TGTGCCAGCTCTGACAGCCCAACTAACTATGGCTACACCTTC
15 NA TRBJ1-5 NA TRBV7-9 CASSLELGDNQPQHF TGTGCCAGCAGCTTAGAACTCGGGGACAACCAGCCCCAGCATTTT
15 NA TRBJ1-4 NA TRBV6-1 CASLPLQGRYEKLFF TGTGCCAGTCTCCCCTTACAGGGTCGGTATGAAAAACTGTTTTTT
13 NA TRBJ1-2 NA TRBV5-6 CASSLGGLGGYTF TGTGCCAGCAGCTTGGGAGGCTTGGGAGGCTACACCTTC
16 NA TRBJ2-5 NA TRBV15 CATSRPMRDLQETQYF TGTGCCACCAGCAGACCGATGCGGGACCTACAAGAGACCCAGTACTTC
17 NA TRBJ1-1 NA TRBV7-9 CASSLEGSGTMNTEAFF TGTGCCAGCAGCTTAGAAGGTTCGGGGACCATGAACACTGAAGCTTTCTTT
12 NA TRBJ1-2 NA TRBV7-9 CASSLNSYGYTF TGTGCCAGCAGCTTAAACAGCTATGGCTACACCTTC
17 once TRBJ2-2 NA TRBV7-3 CASRSETGGTNTGELFF TGTGCCAGCAGAAGTGAGACAGGTGGTACGAACACCGGGGAGCTGTTTTTT
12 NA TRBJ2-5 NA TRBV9 CASSLDQGTQYF TGTGCCAGCAGCTTGGACCAGGGGACCCAGTACTTC
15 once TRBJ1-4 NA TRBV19 CASSIDEGVNEKLFF TGTGCCAGTAGTATTGATGAAGGGGTTAATGAAAAACTGTTTTTT
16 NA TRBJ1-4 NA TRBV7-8 CASSRGMGLGNEKLFF TGTGCCAGCAGCCGGGGGATGGGGCTAGGTAATGAAAAACTGTTTTTT
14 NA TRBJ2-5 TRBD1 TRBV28 CASSPGTGAETQYF TGTGCCAGCAGTCCCGGGACAGGGGCCGAGACCCAGTACTTC
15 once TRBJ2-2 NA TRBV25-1 CASSTNQASAGELFF TGTGCCAGCAGTACAAACCAGGCTAGTGCCGGGGAGCTGTTTTTT
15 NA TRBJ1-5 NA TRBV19 CASSLPQGSNQPQHF TGTGCCAGTAGTTTGCCGCAGGGAAGCAATCAGCCCCAGCATTTT
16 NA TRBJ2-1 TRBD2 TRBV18 CASSPRASGTYNEQFF TGTGCCAGCTCACCAAGGGCTAGCGGGACGTACAATGAGCAGTTCTTC
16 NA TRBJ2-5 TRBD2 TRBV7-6 CASSYTTSGGQETQYF TGTGCCAGCAGTTATACTACTAGCGGAGGCCAAGAGACCCAGTACTTC
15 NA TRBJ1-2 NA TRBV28 CASSAGLGDWYGYTF TGTGCCAGCAGTGCGGGATTGGGGGACTGGTATGGCTACACCTTC
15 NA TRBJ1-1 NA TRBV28 CASSSGGAGRTEAFF TGTGCCAGCAGTTCGGGGGGCGCAGGTCGCACTGAAGCTTTCTTT
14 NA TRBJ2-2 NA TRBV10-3 CAISELANTGELFF TGTGCCATCAGTGAGTTAGCGAACACCGGGGAGCTGTTTTTT
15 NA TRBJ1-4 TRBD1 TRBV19 CASSTRTGKGEKLFF TGTGCCAGTAGTACCCGGACAGGGAAGGGTGAAAAACTGTTTTTT
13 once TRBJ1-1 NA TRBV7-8 CASSYRPGTEAFF TGTGCCAGCAGCTACCGCCCGGGCACTGAAGCTTTCTTT
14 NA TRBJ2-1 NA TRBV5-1 CASSAGLQNNEQFF TGCGCCAGCAGCGCGGGACTCCAGAACAATGAGCAGTTCTTC
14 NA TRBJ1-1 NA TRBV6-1 CASSEIGEKTEAFF TGTGCCAGCTCCGAGATCGGGGAGAAGACTGAAGCTTTCTTT
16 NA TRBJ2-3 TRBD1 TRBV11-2 CASSLLGQGNSDTQYF TGTGCCAGCAGCTTGCTCGGACAGGGAAACTCAGATACGCAGTATTTT
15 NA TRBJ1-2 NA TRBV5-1 CASSLEGRYLDGYTF TGCGCCAGCAGCTTGGAGGGCAGATATCTTGATGGCTACACCTTC
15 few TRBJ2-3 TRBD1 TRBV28 CASSSQGTGPDTQYF TGTGCCAGCAGTTCCCAGGGGACAGGGCCAGATACGCAGTATTTT
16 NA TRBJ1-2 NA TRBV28 CASSAVSVGEGYGYTF TGTGCCAGCAGTGCGGTGTCGGTGGGGGAAGGTTATGGCTACACCTTC
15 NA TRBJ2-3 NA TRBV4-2 CASSQDRLESDTQYF TGTGCCAGCAGCCAAGATAGGCTAGAATCAGATACGCAGTATTTT
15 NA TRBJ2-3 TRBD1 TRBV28 CASRGDRVLTDTQYF TGTGCCAGCAGAGGGGACAGGGTTCTAACAGATACGCAGTATTTT
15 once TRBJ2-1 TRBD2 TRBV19 CASSIEAGAYNEQFF TGTGCCAGTAGTATAGAAGCGGGAGCCTACAATGAGCAGTTCTTC
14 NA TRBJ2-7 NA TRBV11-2 CASSLEIGAYEQYF TGTGCCAGCAGCTTAGAGATCGGCGCCTACGAGCAGTACTTC
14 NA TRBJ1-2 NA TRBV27 CASRPLGQTYGYTF TGTGCCAGCAGACCCCTCGGACAGACGTATGGCTACACCTTC
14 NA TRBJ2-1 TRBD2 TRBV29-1 CSVEETSGRMEQFF TGCAGCGTTGAAGAAACTAGCGGGCGCATGGAGCAGTTCTTC
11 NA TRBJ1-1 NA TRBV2 CASSPPGEAFF TGTGCCAGCTCCCCTCCGGGCGAAGCTTTCTTT
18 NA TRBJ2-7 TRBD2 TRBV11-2 CASSLRAGGPKDSGEQYF TGTGCCAGCAGCTTAAGAGCGGGAGGGCCCAAAGACTCCGGCGAGCAGTACTTC
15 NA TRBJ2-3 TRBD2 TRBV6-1 CASTGLAGTWGTQYF TGTGCCAGCACAGGACTAGCGGGGACCTGGGGCACGCAGTATTTT
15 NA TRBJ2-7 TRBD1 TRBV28 CASSLLTGGSYEQYF TGTGCCAGCAGTTTATTGACAGGGGGCTCCTACGAGCAGTACTTC
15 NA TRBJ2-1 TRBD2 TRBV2 CASSELSGGPNEQFF TGTGCCAGCAGTGAATTATCGGGAGGGCCCAATGAGCAGTTCTTC
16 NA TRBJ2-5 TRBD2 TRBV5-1 CASSTGLAGQMETQYF TGCGCCAGCAGCACAGGACTAGCGGGACAAATGGAGACCCAGTACTTC
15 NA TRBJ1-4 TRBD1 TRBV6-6 CASRSQQGASEKLFF TGTGCCAGCAGGAGTCAACAGGGGGCATCTGAAAAACTGTTTTTT
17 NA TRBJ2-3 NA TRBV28 CASRTDFLTGGADTQYF TGTGCCAGCAGGACCGATTTCTTAACCGGAGGTGCAGATACGCAGTATTTT
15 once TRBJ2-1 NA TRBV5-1 CASSLKSDTRNEQFF TGCGCCAGCAGCTTGAAGTCAGACACCCGGAATGAGCAGTTCTTC
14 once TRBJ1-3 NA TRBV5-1 CASSPGVSGNTIYF TGCGCCAGCAGTCCAGGGGTTTCTGGAAACACCATATATTTT
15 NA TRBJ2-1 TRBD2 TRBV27 CASSPGTSGYNEQFF TGTGCCAGCAGTCCCGGGACTAGCGGGTACAATGAGCAGTTCTTC
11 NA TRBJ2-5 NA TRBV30 CAWSSGETQYF TGTGCCTGGAGTTCTGGAGAGACCCAGTACTTC
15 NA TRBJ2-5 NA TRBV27 CASRRAHLVGETQYF TGTGCCAGCAGACGGGCCCATTTGGTTGGGGAGACCCAGTACTTC
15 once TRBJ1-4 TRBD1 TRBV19 CASRNRQGANEKLFF TGTGCCAGTAGGAATCGACAGGGGGCTAATGAAAAACTGTTTTTT
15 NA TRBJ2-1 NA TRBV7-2 CASTLDRFRDNEQFF TGTGCCAGCACCTTAGACCGCTTTCGGGACAATGAGCAGTTCTTC
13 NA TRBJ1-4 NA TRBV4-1 CASSHWRNEKLFF TGCGCCAGCAGCCACTGGAGGAATGAAAAACTGTTTTTT
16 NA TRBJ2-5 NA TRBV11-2 CASSLDLIIRQETQYF TGTGCCAGCAGCTTAGATCTAATTATCCGCCAAGAGACCCAGTACTTC